This entry features one T cell receptor (beta chain) sequence. The antigen is undetermined. The data originate from a study of OX40 agonist ivuxolimab in advanced cancers. Overall study context: The mean age was approximately 60 years, ranging from about 20 to 90, with 65% to 85% of participants male. General study results and limits: Patients with a partial response at 0.1-3.0 mg/kg had among the lowest clonal expansion.

Clones were sequenced by immunoSEQ multiplex PCR, and TCRdb holds only the in-frame ones, with some missing. This repertoire shows tens of thousands of clones, 65% to 85% found once; its top ten account for about 3.1%. Germline V gene sequence: CDR1 SGHDN, CDR2 FVKESK. The V gene lost 4 bases and the J gene lost 4 bases, with 13 bases spanning the gap. CDR3 length: 15 residues. The chain has TRBV14 and TRBJ2-2; D unclear. The source material was CD4+ or CD8+ T cells sorted from blood, sampled in a trial of the OX40 agonist ivuxolimab. The receptor's source is an adult with an advanced solid tumor such as melanoma, head and neck, liver or kidney cancer. The CDR3 bases are TGTGCCAGCAGCCTTAACCCAGGCGGCACCGGGGAGCTGTTTTTT. Encoded protein: CASSLNPGGTGELFF.